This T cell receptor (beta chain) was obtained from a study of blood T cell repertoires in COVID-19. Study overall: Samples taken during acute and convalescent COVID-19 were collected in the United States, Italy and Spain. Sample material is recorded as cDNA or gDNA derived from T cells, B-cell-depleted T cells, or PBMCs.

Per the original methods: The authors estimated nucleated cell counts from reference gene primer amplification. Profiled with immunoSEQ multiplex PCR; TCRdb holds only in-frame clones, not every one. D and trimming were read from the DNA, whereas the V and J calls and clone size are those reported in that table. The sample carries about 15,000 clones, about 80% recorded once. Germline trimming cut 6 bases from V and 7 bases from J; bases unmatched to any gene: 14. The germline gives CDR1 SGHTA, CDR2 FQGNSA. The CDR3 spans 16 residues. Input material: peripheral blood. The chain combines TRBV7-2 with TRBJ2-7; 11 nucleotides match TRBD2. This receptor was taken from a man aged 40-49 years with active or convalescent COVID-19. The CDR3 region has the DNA TGTGCCAGCAGTTCATCCATAGCGGGAGGGCCGAGGGAGCAGTACTTC. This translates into CASSSSIAGGPREQYF.